The 17 T cell receptor beta chains below come from one sample, sequenced in a study of blood T cells in healthy people across ages. Primed by a sample-barcoded 5' primer and a J-beta primer mix, a second PCR proceeded for about 7 to 11 cycles. TCRdb re-derived calls from the 5' RACE reads in MiXCR, one entry per CDR3 protein. Altogether 800,000 to 950,000 distinct CDR3 sequences are present, 25% to 30% being singletons, with the ten largest covering about 10%. Separately, the same data were catalogued under a study of T cells of mothers and their children.

The sequenced sample was blood. The origin of the receptors is a woman aged 40 to 50 in good health.

This clonotype was found a few times. The V and J genes are TRBV5-1 and TRBJ2-1; D is perhaps TRBD2 (6 bases). CDR1 and CDR2 from the germline V gene are SGHRS and YFSETQ. V lost 5 bases and J lost 7, with 22 bases in between. The length of the CDR3 is 16 residues. The CDR3 protein is CASRLPGGAQWNEQFF. CDR3 sequence (DNA): TGCGCCAGCAGGCTCCCTGGAGGGGCGCAATGGAATGAGCAGTTCTTC.

The table lists this clonotype with a few counts. V and J are TRBV6-5 and TRBJ1-2; no definite D call. This CDR3 contains 13 residues. Looked up from germline, CDR1 is MNHEY and CDR2 is SVGAGI. V was clipped by 5 bases and J by 4 bases, with 11 bases between them. The CDR3 loop is CASSPGSSYGYTF. The CDR3 DNA sequence: TGTGCCAGCAGTCCCGGGTCCTCCTATGGCTACACCTTC.

This clonotype showed up just a few times. J is TRBJ1-2 and V is TRBV9; D ambiguous. Trimming cost V 7 bases and J 8 bases, with 15 bases left between them. The CDR3 spans 12 residues. Germline V gives CDR1 SGDLS, CDR2 YYNGEE. CDR3 nucleotide sequence: TGTGCCAGCGCCCTCGACAATACCGGCTACACCTTC. It encodes CASALDNTGYTF.

This clonotype was observed a few times. The genes are TRBV20-1 and TRBJ1-2; D uncertain. Germline-derived CDR1 and CDR2 are DFQATT and SNEGSKA (reference sequence). With 3 bases removed from V and 7 bases from J, the gap between germline ends came to 3 bases. The CDR3 loop spans 9 amino acids. The CDR3 loop reads CSASPGYTF. The CDR3 region has the DNA TGCAGTGCTAGCCCTGGCTACACCTTC.

This clonotype was found a few times. This sequence joins TRBV11-2 and TRBJ2-5, with D unresolved. V shed 6 bases and J shed 5 bases, with 7 bases lying between them. CDR3 length: 11 residues. The germline CDR1 and CDR2 sequences are SGHAT and FQNNGV. CDR3 loop: CASRAFETQYF. CDR3 sequence (DNA): TGTGCCAGCAGGGCGTTTGAGACCCAGTACTTC.

In the case of this clonotype: A read error may produce the germline difference seen at one junction end. The chain employs TRBV5-1 and TRBJ2-5, with D perhaps being TRBD1 or TRBD2 (5 bases each). CDR1 and CDR2 (germline): SGHRS, YFSETQ. The CDR3 extends over 15 amino acids. For the CDR3, the DNA is TGCGCCAGCAGCTTGGTTTCGGGGCTTCAAGGGACCCAGTACTTC. Protein product: CASSLVSGLQGTQYF.

This clonotype came up once. The gene calls are TRBV2 and TRBJ2-3, with D possibly being TRBD1 (5 bases). The V gene's germline CDR1 is SNHLY and CDR2 FYNNEI. The CDR3 runs to 13 residues. The V gene lost 10 bases and the J gene lost 5 bases, with 16 bases spanning the gap. The CDR3 spells CATRLGRGDTQYF. The CDR3, as DNA: TGTGCCACCAGACTGGGGCGTGGAGATACGCAGTATTTT.

This clonotype showed up just a few times. V is TRBV7-8 and J is TRBJ2-2; 10 bases map to TRBD1. Looked up from germline, CDR1 is SGHVS and CDR2 is FQNEAQ. The CDR3 is 16 residues long. Trimming cost V 5 bases and J 15 bases; bases outside gene matches: 18. DNA of the CDR3: TGTGCCAGCAGCCATGAAGAATGGGACAGGGGACGACCGATGTTTTTT. Encoded protein: CASSHEEWDRGRPMFF.

The V gene is TRBV29-1, the J gene TRBJ2-4; 8 bases fit TRBD2. The CDR3 has 12 residues. CDR1 is SQVTM and CDR2 is ANQGSEA in the germline V gene. J was trimmed by 13 bases and V by 4 bases; bases with no gene match: 9. CDR3 coding DNA: TGCAGCGTTGGAAACGCCGGGAGGGAGCAGTACTTC. It codes for CSVGNAGREQYF.

V is TRBV24-1 and J is TRBJ1-5; 8 nucleotides agree with TRBD1. The CDR3 loop spans 15 amino acids. Losses at the gene ends were 2 bases for V and 7 bases for J; bases not matched to a gene: 6. Per the germline V gene, CDR1 is KGHDR and CDR2 is SFDVKD. The CDR3 DNA sequence: TGTGCCACCAGTGATTCAGGGGGCTCAAGCCAGCCCCAGCATTTT. This translates into CATSDSGGSSQPQHF.

Remarks on this clonotype: It may be a read error: a sequence one base away is much more abundant. The chain carries TRBV30 and TRBJ2-7, with 12 bases that match TRBD1. Germline trimming cut 1 base from V and 7 bases from J; bases unmatched to any gene: 5. The CDR3 has 14 amino acids. Looked up from germline, CDR1 is GTSNPN and CDR2 is SVGIG (reference sequence). CDR3 nucleotides: TGTGCCTGGAGTGCATGGGACAGGGGGCGTGAGCAGTACTTC. Translating gives CAWSAWDRGREQYF. Supplemented by reference TRBV30 and TRBJ2-7, the full variable domain reads SQTIHQWPATLVQPVGSPLSLECTVEGTSNPNLYWYRQAAGRGLQLLFYSVGIGQISSEVPQNLSASRPQDRQFILSSKKLLLSDSGFYLCAWSAWDRGREQYFGPGTRLTVT.

This clonotype has a handful of counts. The rearrangement uses TRBV28 and TRBJ1-2; no firm D call. This CDR3 region has 12 residues. The V gene's germline CDR1 is MDHEN and CDR2 SYDVKM. Trimming removed 6 bases at V and 4 bases at J, with 9 bases between. DNA of the CDR3: TGTGCCAGCAGAGAAGGGAGCTATGGCTACACCTTC. Translating gives CASREGSYGYTF.

The chain employs TRBV5-1 and TRBJ1-1, with TRBD1 identical over 8 bases. The J segment lost 4 bases and the V segment lost 4 bases, leaving 9 bases of the junction unmatched. Germline V lookup: CDR1 SGHRS, CDR2 YFSETQ. The CDR3 totals 15 residues. The CDR3 nucleotides read TGCGCCAGCAGCCCCGGGACAGGAGAAATCACTGAAGCTTTCTTT. Translated: CASSPGTGEITEAFF.

The rearrangement links TRBV21-1 to TRBJ2-3; TRBD1, the D gene given by the table, was not confirmed from the DNA. TRBV21-1 is designated a pseudogene. The CDR3 is made up of 15 amino acids. The CDR3 region is CASSKSGGNTDTQYF. CDR3 sequence (DNA): TGTGCCAGCAGCAAGAGCGGGGGCAACACAGATACGCAGTATTTT.

This clonotype has at least ten counts. This chain joins TRBV5-1 and TRBJ2-7; D may be TRBD2 (5 bases). Trimming left V 4 bases short and J 9 bases short, with 20 bases between. The CDR3 runs 14 residues. CDR1 and CDR2 from the germline V gene are SGHRS and YFSETQ. DNA of the CDR3: TGCGCCAGCAGCCCCGGGGATACAACCGGAGGGCAGTACTTC. Translating it yields CASSPGDTTGGQYF.

The CDR3 DNA sequence: TGTGCCAGCAGCTGTACCGAGCAGTACTTC. Translation: CASSCTEQYF. J is TRBJ2-7 and V is TRBV12-1. TRBV12-1 is reported as a pseudogene. The CDR3 loop spans 10 amino acids.

The rearrangement uses TRBV11-2 and TRBJ2-2; 9 bases match TRBD1. The CDR3 covers 16 residues. The V segment lost 2 bases and the J segment 9 bases; nucleotides outside the gene matches: 10. The V gene's germline CDR1 is SGHAT and CDR2 FQNNGV. CDR3 in amino acids: CASSLYPTGGERELFF. Here the CDR3 DNA reads TGTGCCAGCAGCTTATACCCGACAGGGGGGGAAAGGGAGCTGTTTTTT.